The following is a T cell receptor beta chain sequence with its context. TCRdb's table, derived via immunoSEQ multiplex PCR, lists solely in-frame clones and lacks some. This table has approximately 180,000 clones, 81% appearing once. This entry comes from a study of blood T cell repertoires in COVID-19. CDR3 size: 12 residues. The germline V gene has CDR1 SEHNR and CDR2 FQNEAQ (reference sequence). Trimming shortened V by 5 bases and J by 0 bases, and 5 bases separated the two germline ends. Sample: peripheral blood. The chain has TRBV7-9 and TRBJ2-7; D not certain. This receptor was taken from a woman over 75 with COVID-19, enrolled during active disease. CDR3 loop: CASSLSSYEQYF. CDR3 DNA sequence: TGTGCCAGCAGCCTAAGCTCCTACGAGCAGTACTTC.